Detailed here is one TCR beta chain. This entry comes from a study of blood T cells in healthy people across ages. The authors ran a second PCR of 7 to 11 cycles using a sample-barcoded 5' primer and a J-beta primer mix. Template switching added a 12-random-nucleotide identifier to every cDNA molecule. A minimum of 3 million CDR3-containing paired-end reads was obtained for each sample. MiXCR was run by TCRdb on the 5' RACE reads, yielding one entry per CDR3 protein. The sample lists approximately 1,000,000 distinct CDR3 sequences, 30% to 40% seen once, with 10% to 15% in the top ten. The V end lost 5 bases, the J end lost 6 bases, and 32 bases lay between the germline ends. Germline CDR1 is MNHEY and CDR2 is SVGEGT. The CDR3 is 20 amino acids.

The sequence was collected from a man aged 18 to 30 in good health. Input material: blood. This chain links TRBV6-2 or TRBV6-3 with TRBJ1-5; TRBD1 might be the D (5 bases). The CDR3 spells CASSTFTTHVRGTSTQPQHF. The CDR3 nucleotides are TGTGCCAGCAGTACCTTTACCACCCATGTTCGAGGGACCTCTACTCAGCCCCAGCATTTT.